The clone carrying this TCR beta chain occurred once. The junction departs from the called germline gene at one end, perhaps through a read error. TCR beta cDNA came from about 500 ng total RNA, primed with a constant-region primer. Amplification in three nested multiplex PCR rounds with slightly modified ARM-PCR gave rise to TCR beta libraries. The two initial PCR rounds, roughly 9 cycles each, used TRBV1-TRBV30 forward and C-beta reverse primers. TCRdb independently ran MiXCR on the multiplex PCR reads; one entry per CDR3 protein. The sample shows about 37,000 distinct CDR3 sequences, 60% to 80% of them seen only once. This sample is part of a study of tumor-infiltrating lymphocytes in primary liver carcinoma. For each extraction, RNA and DNA were obtained together from approximately 20-30 mg of unsorted bulk tissue. This CDR3 has 14 residues. Per the germline V gene, CDR1 is SGHDN and CDR2 is FVKESK.

J is TRBJ2-7 and V is TRBV14; D may be TRBD1 (5 bases). The source material was tumor-adjacent normal liver tissue. The receptor comes from a man in his forties or fifties with primary liver carcinoma and hepatitis B virus infection. The CDR3 loop is CGSSRQNGAYEQYF. Here the CDR3 DNA reads TGTGGCAGCAGCCGACAGAATGGCGCCTACGAGCAGTATTTC.